The rows below give T cell receptor beta chains drawn from one sample of a study of T cell responses to AZD1222 COVID-19 vaccine. The method was immunoSEQ multiplex PCR; TCRdb's version includes in-frame clones alone and lacks a portion of them. This table holds over 110,000 clones, roughly 88% found once. The source material was peripheral blood, sampled 28 days after the second AZD1222 dose. The receptors come from an adult who received the AZD1222 COVID-19 vaccine. The CDR3 runs from the conserved cysteine through the conserved F or W. The D gene is left open where the match is weak. Rows give clone size only sometimes, using once, few, many, or a class for an expanded clone.

DNA	CDR3	size	V	J	D
TGTGCCAGCAGCTTGGGACAGGGGGTCGCTGAAGCTTTCTTT	CASSLGQGVAEAFF	-	TRBV11-2	TRBJ1-1	TRBD1
TGTGCCAGCAGCTTGAATTGGGACAGGGGCAACAATGAGCAGTTCTTC	CASSLNWDRGNNEQFF	-	TRBV5-4	TRBJ2-1	TRBD1
TGTGCCAGCAGCCTTCACACTTCGAACACCGGGGAGCTGTTTTTT	CASSLHTSNTGELFF	-	TRBV3-1/TRBV3-2	TRBJ2-2	-
TGTGCCAGCAGTGCGGACAGCCTATCCTCTGGAAACACCATATATTTT	CASSADSLSSGNTIYF	-	TRBV2	TRBJ1-3	-
TGTGCCTGGAGTGATATGAACACTGAAGCTTTCTTT	CAWSDMNTEAFF	-	TRBV30	TRBJ1-1	-
TGTGCCAGCAGTTTGAGGTTGAACACTGAAGCTTTCTTT	CASSLRLNTEAFF	-	TRBV28	TRBJ1-1	-
TGCGCCAGCACCCCGGGACAGGGGGCTGGGACCGGGGAGCTGTTTTTT	CASTPGQGAGTGELFF	once	TRBV5-1	TRBJ2-2	TRBD1
TGTGCCAGCAGCGTAGAGCGGGGGGCTAGCACAGATACGCAGTATTTT	CASSVERGASTDTQYF	-	TRBV9	TRBJ2-3	TRBD2
TGTGCCACCAGCCTCTTAGGACAGGGCATGATTAATGAGCAGTTCTTC	CATSLLGQGMINEQFF	-	TRBV15	TRBJ2-1	TRBD1
TGTGCCAGCAGCCAAGAATGGGGAGCGAGGACTGAAGCTTTCTTT	CASSQEWGARTEAFF	-	TRBV4-2	TRBJ1-1	-
TGTGCCAGCTCACCACAGACTGGCCCGACGGGCTACAATGAGCAGTTCTTC	CASSPQTGPTGYNEQFF	once	TRBV18	TRBJ2-1	-
TGTGCCAGCAGTGAAACTGTAAGAACCCCCCTCCACTTT	CASSETVRTPLHF	-	TRBV6-1	TRBJ1-6	-
TGCAGCGTTGAAGATGGGAAGGGGAGAGATAGCAATCAGCCCCAGCATTTT	CSVEDGKGRDSNQPQHF	-	TRBV29-1	TRBJ1-5	-
TGTGCCAGCAGCTTATACGGCGGGAGCCCAAACAATGAGCAGTTCTTC	CASSLYGGSPNNEQFF	-	TRBV11-3	TRBJ2-1	TRBD2
TGTGCCAGCAGTTTAATTGGGGACGGCGAGCAGTACTTC	CASSLIGDGEQYF	once	TRBV12-3/TRBV12-4	TRBJ2-7	-
TGTGCCACCAGCGGAGGAACCCGACTAGCGGGGGATCCAAATACGCAGTATTTT	CATSGGTRLAGDPNTQYF	-	TRBV24-1	TRBJ2-3	TRBD2
TGTGCCAGCAGTGAGGACCAGACAGATACGCAGTATTTT	CASSEDQTDTQYF	-	TRBV6-1	TRBJ2-3	-
TGTGCCAGCAGTTTATATAAGTTTGGTCTCCCGCACGGGCAGTTCTTC	CASSLYKFGLPHGQFF	few	TRBV27	TRBJ2-1	-
TGTGCCAGTCACAGGGGGCGCGGGACTGAAGCTTTCTTT	CASHRGRGTEAFF	-	TRBV19	TRBJ1-1	TRBD1
TGTGCCAGCAGCGGTCTCACGGGGCGAGGTGAAAAACTGTTTTTT	CASSGLTGRGEKLFF	-	TRBV9	TRBJ1-4	-
TGCAGTCTCGGACAAGAGACCCAGTACTTC	CSLGQETQYF	-	TRBV20-1	TRBJ2-5	-
TGTGCCAGCAGCCCAAATTTTCTTCAGGTCGGAGAAAAACTGTTTTTT	CASSPNFLQVGEKLFF	-	TRBV11-1	TRBJ1-4	-
TGCGCCAGCAGCTCAACAGGGGTGGGCGCTTTCTTT	CASSSTGVGAFF	-	TRBV5-1	TRBJ1-1	TRBD1
TGTGCCAGCAGTCCCCCCTTGGGGGACCCTAATGAAAAACTGTTTTTT	CASSPPLGDPNEKLFF	-	TRBV28	TRBJ1-4	-
TGTGCCAGCAACGGGGGATTGTACACAAATGAGCAGTTCTTC	CASNGGLYTNEQFF	once	TRBV5-4	TRBJ2-1	-
TGCGCCAGCAGCCAAGAAGCCGGACAGGGTAATCGGCCCCAGCATTTT	CASSQEAGQGNRPQHF	-	TRBV4-3	TRBJ1-5	TRBD1
TGTGCCAGCAGCTTCCAGGGACCCACCTCCTACGAGCAGTACTTC	CASSFQGPTSYEQYF	-	TRBV7-9	TRBJ2-7	-
TGTGCCATCAGTGACAGTTATAGCAATCAGCCCCAGCATTTT	CAISDSYSNQPQHF	-	TRBV10-3	TRBJ1-5	-
TGTGCCAGCAGTGAAGCGGGTTTGGAAGCTTTCTTT	CASSEAGLEAFF	few	TRBV2	TRBJ1-1	-
TGTGCCAGCAGCTTAGGTGGCGGGGGCCTAGATACGCAGTATTTT	CASSLGGGGLDTQYF	-	TRBV11-2	TRBJ2-3	-
TGTGCCAGCAGCTTGGAGACCGCGAACACTGAAGCTTTCTTT	CASSLETANTEAFF	-	TRBV5-6	TRBJ1-1	-
TGTGCCAGCCTAGGGGGACAGGTCGGTCAGCCCCAGCATTTT	CASLGGQVGQPQHF	-	TRBV2	TRBJ1-5	TRBD1
TGTGCCAGCAGCACTCAGGGACAGGGTGGCTCCTACGAGCAGTACTTC	CASSTQGQGGSYEQYF	-	TRBV7-9	TRBJ2-7	TRBD1